The 11 T cell receptor beta chains below come from one sample, sequenced in a study of blood T cell repertoires in COVID-19. Repertoires were generated with immunoSEQ multiplex PCR, while TCRdb's copy carries only in-frame clones and drops some. The sample includes 250,000 to 300,000 clones, approximately 90% of them seen just once. Sequenced sample: PBMCs or T cells enriched from blood (not recorded which). These receptors all stem from a man in his forties who had recovered from COVID-19.

The chain uses TRBV7-9 and TRBJ1-2; 12 nucleotides agree with TRBD1. Germline values: CDR1 SEHNR, CDR2 FQNEAQ (reference sequence). J was trimmed by 8 bases and V by 2 bases; bases with no gene match: 12. This CDR3 spans 17 amino acids. The CDR3 sequence is CASSLLGSPGTGGGYTF. The DNA of the CDR3 is TGTGCCAGCAGCTTATTGGGGAGCCCCGGGACAGGGGGCGGCTACACCTTC.

This clone was found a few times. This chain joins TRBV15 and TRBJ1-5, with 7 bases identical to TRBD1. This CDR3 has 16 amino acids. Germline values: CDR1 LNHNV, CDR2 YYDKDF (reference sequence). J gave up 4 bases and V 0 bases, and 6 bases lay outside the gene matches. CDR3 nucleotides: TGTGCCACCAGCAGAGATAGGGGGACAGCGAATCAGCCCCAGCATTTT. Translating it yields CATSRDRGTANQPQHF. Using reference TRBV15 and TRBJ1-5 for the parts outside the CDR3, the full variable domain is DAMVIQNPRYQVTQFGKPVTLSCSQTLNHNVMYWYQQKSSQAPKLLFHYYDKDFNNEADTPDNFQSRRPNTSFCFLDIRSPGLGDTAMYLCATSRDRGTANQPQHFGDGTRLSIL.

The gene calls are TRBV6-5 and TRBJ2-7; D is possibly TRBD1 (6 bases). Germline CDR1 MNHEY, CDR2 SVGAGI. Trimming removed 7 bases from V and 4 bases from J, with 11 bases in between. The CDR3 loop spans 12 amino acids. This CDR3 reads CASTRQGYEQYF. CDR3 bases: TGTGCCAGCACAAGGCAGGGGTACGAGCAGTACTTC.

The gene calls are TRBV18 and TRBJ1-2, with a tentative D call TRBD1 (5 bases). V lost 2 bases, J lost 4 bases, and 20 bases lay in between. Germline CDR1 is KGHSH and CDR2 is LQKENI. The CDR3 runs 17 residues. CDR3 in DNA: TGTGCCAGCTCACCATCGCTCATTACAATAACAGGCTATGGCTACACCTTC. It is translated as CASSPSLITITGYGYTF.

The gene calls are TRBV6-1 and TRBJ1-5; weak D call: TRBD1 (5 bases). Deletions cut 4 bases from V and 0 bases from J, with 13 bases between. The germline V gene encodes CDR1 MNHNS and CDR2 SASEGT. CDR3 length: 16 residues. The CDR3 region is CASSVRGLHSNQPQHF. The CDR3 DNA reads TGTGCCAGCAGTGTAAGGGGACTGCATAGCAATCAGCCCCAGCATTTT.

The chain uses TRBV4-3 and TRBJ2-3, with D maybe TRBD2 (5 bases). The CDR3 consists of 13 residues. Germline CDR1 reads LGHNA; CDR2 reads YSLEER. The V and J ends lost 1 base and 7 bases respectively, with 9 bases between them. Here the CDR3 DNA reads TGCGCCAGCAGCCAAGCATCGGGGAATACGCAGTATTTT. Translated, it gives CASSQASGNTQYF.

The chain's CDR3 is CASYSLGGAGKDTQYF. The DNA for the CDR3 is TGTGCCAGCTATTCCCTAGGTGGAGCAGGGAAAGATACGCAGTATTTT. The chain is built from TRBV28 and TRBJ2-3, with D possibly being TRBD1 (5 bases). Germline assignment: CDR1 MDHEN and CDR2 SYDVKM. The germline V and J ends were trimmed by 8 bases and 5 bases, with 23 bases remaining between them. This CDR3 spans 16 amino acids.

The J gene is TRBJ2-7, the V gene TRBV2; 9 bases line up with TRBD1. In germline, CDR1 is SNHLY, CDR2 FYNNEI. This CDR3 has 15 amino acids. V was pared by 6 bases and J by 3 bases, with 9 bases of the junction left unmatched. The CDR3, as DNA: TGTGCCAGCAGGGTAGGGACAGGGCTGAACTACGAGCAGTACTTC. Protein product: CASRVGTGLNYEQYF.

The chain recombines TRBV11-1 with TRBJ1-2, with 7 bases identical to TRBD1. The CDR3 sequence is 14 residues long. In germline, CDR1 is SGHAT, CDR2 FQDESV (reference sequence). V lost 5 bases, J lost 4 bases, and 7 bases stayed unmatched. CDR3 region: CASSPDRVTYGYTF. In DNA, the CDR3 is TGTGCCAGCAGCCCCGACAGGGTAACCTATGGCTACACCTTC.

The rearrangement links TRBV6-5 to TRBJ2-2; D is uncertain. V dropped 4 bases and J dropped 3 bases, with 15 bases sitting between them. This CDR3 region has 16 residues. Germline CDR1 is MNHEY and CDR2 is SVGAGI. CDR3 nucleotide sequence: TGTGCCAGCAGTTTTGGGCACAGTGAATACACCGGGGAGCTGTTTTTT. As protein: CASSFGHSEYTGELFF.

V gene TRBV29-1 combines with J gene TRBJ1-1; D may be TRBD1 (6 bases). The CDR3 runs 14 residues. Trimming removed 4 bases at V and 4 bases at J, with 16 bases between. In germline, CDR1 is SQVTM, CDR2 ANQGSEA. The CDR3 sequence: CSVGLNRESTEAFF. The CDR3 bases are TGCAGCGTTGGTCTGAACAGGGAGTCCACTGAAGCTTTCTTT.